This TCR beta chain derives from a study of blood T cells in healthy people across ages. A second 7 to 11 cycle PCR used barcoded and J-beta primers. One entry per CDR3 protein, called by TCRdb with MiXCR from the 5' RACE reads. The sample lists about 830,000 distinct CDR3 sequences, about 59% occurring once. Germline V gene lookup returns CDR1 SGHTA and CDR2 FQGNSA. The CDR3 has 15 amino acids. With 5 bases removed from V and 2 bases from J, the gap between germline ends came to 10 bases. Isolation yielded PBMCs, at least 7 million per sample, in every case. J is TRBJ2-6 and V is TRBV7-2, with unresolved D. The sequencing input was blood. The TCR sequence derives from a man aged 30 to 39 in good health. In DNA form, the CDR3 reads TGTGCCAGCAGCCCTAGGTTCCCTGGGGCCAACGTCCTGACTTTC. Protein sequence: CASSPRFPGANVLTF.